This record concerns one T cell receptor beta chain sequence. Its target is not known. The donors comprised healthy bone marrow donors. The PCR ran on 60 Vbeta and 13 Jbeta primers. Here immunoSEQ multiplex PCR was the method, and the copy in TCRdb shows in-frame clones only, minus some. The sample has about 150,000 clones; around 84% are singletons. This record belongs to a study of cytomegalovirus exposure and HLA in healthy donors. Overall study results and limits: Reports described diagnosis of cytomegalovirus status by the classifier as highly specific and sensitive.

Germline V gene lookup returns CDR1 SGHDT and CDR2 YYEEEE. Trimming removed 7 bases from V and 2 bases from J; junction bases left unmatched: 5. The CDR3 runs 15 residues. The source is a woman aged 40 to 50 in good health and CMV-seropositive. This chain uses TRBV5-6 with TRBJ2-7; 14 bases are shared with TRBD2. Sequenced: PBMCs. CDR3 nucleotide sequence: TGTGCCAGCCGGACTAGCGGGAGGACTACCTACGAGCAGTACTTC. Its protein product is CASRTSGRTTYEQYF. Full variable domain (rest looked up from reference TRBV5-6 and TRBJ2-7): DAGVTQSPTHLIKTRGQQVTLRCSPKSGHDTVSWYQQALGQGPQFIFQYYEEEERQRGNFPDRFSGHQFPNYSSELNVNALLLGDSALYLCASRTSGRTTYEQYFGPGTRLTVT.